This TCR beta chain derives from a study of OX40 agonist ivuxolimab in advanced cancers. Across the study: Three patients, one with hepatocellular carcinoma and two with cutaneous melanoma, responded partially.

The CDR3 is 14 amino acids. From germline, CDR1 is MNHNS and CDR2 SASEGT. With 5 bases removed from V and 8 bases from J, the gap between germline ends came to 15 bases. Details on this clone: Its antigen is unknown.

Sequencing was performed with immunoSEQ multiplex PCR; in TCRdb, only in-frame clones are kept and a portion is missing. The sample lists approximately 61,000 clones; nearly 90% were seen once. Study findings and constraints: Among the least clonally expanded were partial responders at 0.1-3.0 mg/kg.

The sample was CD4+ or CD8+ T cells sorted from blood, taken in a trial of the OX40 agonist ivuxolimab. This sequence originates from an adult with an advanced solid tumor such as melanoma, head and neck, liver or kidney cancer. V and J are TRBV6-1 and TRBJ1-4; D gene unclear. The CDR3, as DNA: TGTGCCAGCAGTTCTTTGGACCGGTCGGAAAAACTGTTTTTT. It codes for CASSSLDRSEKLFF.